Sequencing of this TCR beta chain was carried out in a study of blood T cell repertoires in COVID-19. CDR3 length equals 15 residues. The germline V and J ends were trimmed by 4 bases and 1 base, with 14 bases remaining between them. CDR1 is MGHRA and CDR2 is YSYEKL in the germline V gene. In the original processing: Counts of nucleated cells, estimated from reference gene primer amplification, were obtained. Data came from immunoSEQ multiplex PCR; TCRdb stores just in-frame clones and leaves some out. V and J calls and clone size are those listed in that table; D and trimming were worked out from the DNA. This table has approximately 190,000 clones, about 84% appearing once.

The sample taken for sequencing was peripheral blood. The chain joins TRBV4-1 to TRBJ2-7, with D possibly matching TRBD2 (6 bases). The clonotype comes from a young woman with acute or convalescent COVID-19. CDR3 amino acids: CASSLRDSVSYEQYF. The CDR3 region has the DNA TGCGCCAGCAGCCTACGGGACTCCGTGTCCTACGAGCAGTACTTC.